The clone carrying this T cell receptor beta chain was found a few times. This record comes from a study of patients and donors after allogeneic stem cell transplantation. This CDR3 spans 15 amino acids. From germline, CDR1 is SNHLY and CDR2 FYNNEI. V shed 7 bases and J shed 3 bases, with 19 bases lying between them. A single record per CDR3 protein comes from TCRdb applying MiXCR to the RT-PCR reads. The sample contains more than 150,000 distinct CDR3 sequences, less than 45% of which appear only once. The gene calls are TRBV2 and TRBJ2-7; TRBD1 is a possible D gene (6 bases). The sequenced sample was blood, either unsorted or a sorted T cell fraction (not recorded which). The sequence derives from a human donor who was either an allogeneic HSCT recipient or a stem cell or donor lymphocyte infusion donor (not recorded which). It is not recorded whose cells these are; they may come from a transplant donor. The CDR3 coding sequence is TGTGCCAGCAAAATCCGGGACAAGGGGGTCTACGAGCAGTACTTC. This translates into CASKIRDKGVYEQYF.